Detailed here is one T cell receptor beta chain. TCRdb's table, derived via immunoSEQ multiplex PCR, lists solely in-frame clones and lacks some. The sample has 90,000 to 120,000 clones; 90% to 95% are singletons. Germline V gene data show CDR1 as SGHVS and CDR2 as FQNEAQ. This CDR3 is 9 amino acids long. The V end lost 8 bases, the J end lost 3 bases, and 2 bases lay between the germline ends. These data originate in a study of siplizumab effects on memory and regulatory T cells. The sequence was obtained from a human donor in good health. Material: Tregs sorted from blood. V gene TRBV7-8 combines with J gene TRBJ2-7; D is unclear. The chain's CDR3 is CASGYEQYF. For the CDR3, the DNA is TGTGCCAGCGGCTACGAGCAGTACTTC.